This entry describes one T cell receptor (beta chain). Its specificity is unknown. These data come from a study of naive and memory T cell subsets. Study-level points and caveats: Gini index rose across naive, CM, EM and EMRA in CD4 and CD8. Naive repertoires, especially CD8, held a few larger clonotypes, possibly memory cells re-expressing CD45RA.

Cells stained for CD3, CD4, CD8, CD45RA, CD27 and viability were sorted into four CD45RA/CD27 subsets. The beta constant-region primer was an equimolar mix of two oligonucleotides covering TRBC1 and TRBC2. Four rounds of PCR amplified the ligated cDNA using nested alpha and beta constant-region primers plus SP2. TCRdb passed the UMI-ligation and nested PCR reads through MiXCR, listing each CDR3 protein once. The table lists more than 95,000 distinct CDR3 sequences, 13% to 15% of them singletons. The germline CDR1 and CDR2 sequences are MNHNY and SVGAGI (reference sequence). The CDR3 contains 13 residues. Trimming at V came to 2 bases and at J to 8 bases, leaving 5 bases not matched to a gene.

The origin of this receptor is a human donor in good health. Source material: naive CD8+ T cells from blood. The V call is TRBV6-6, the J call TRBJ1-1, with 7 bases matching TRBD1. The CDR3 coding sequence is TGTGCCAGCAGTTACCAGACAGGGACCGAAGCTTTCTTT. It yields the protein CASSYQTGTEAFF.